These 7 T cell receptor beta chains were sequenced from one sample in a study of cytomegalovirus exposure and HLA in healthy donors. Primers included in the PCR were 60 Vbeta and 13 Jbeta primers. TCRdb keeps only in-frame clones here, not all; method: immunoSEQ multiplex PCR. The table for this sample gives 150,000 or so clones. Sequences were obtained from PBMCs. The receptors shown here come from a woman aged 45 to 65 in good health and CMV-seronegative.

The V and J genes are TRBV15 and TRBJ2-3, with TRBD2 matching 10 bases. Trimming took 0 bases from V and 4 from J; bases not matched to a gene: 28. Germline V lookup: CDR1 LNHNV, CDR2 YYDKDF (reference sequence). The length of the CDR3 is 24 residues. The CDR3 coding sequence is TGTGCCACCAGCAGAGATAATAGTTTTGTGCGGCCTAGCGGGAGTGTGGGGTTATCAGATACGCAGTATTTT. This encodes CATSRDNSFVRPSGSVGLSDTQYF.

V gene TRBV18 combines with J gene TRBJ1-3; 7 positions match TRBD1. CDR1 and CDR2 (germline): KGHSH, LQKENI. After removal of 4 bases from V and 4 bases from J, the junction contained 7 bases not matched to a gene. The CDR3 is 15 residues long. DNA for the CDR3: TGTGCCAGCTCACAATCCAGGGGGACGGGAAACACCATATATTTT. Its translation is CASSQSRGTGNTIYF.

J is TRBJ1-5 and V is TRBV4-1, with 7 nucleotides matching TRBD1. Trimming took 0 bases from V and 4 from J; bases not matched to a gene: 3. The CDR3 covers 15 residues. CDR1 is MGHRA, CDR2 YSYEKL, per germline. In nucleotides, the CDR3 is TGCGCCAGCAGCCAAGATGGGACAGTAAATCAGCCCCAGCATTTT. Translation: CASSQDGTVNQPQHF.

V and J are TRBV29-1 and TRBJ2-3; a possible D gene is TRBD2 (5 bases). CDR3 length: 12 amino acids. Germline-derived CDR1 and CDR2 are SQVTM and ANQGSEA. Trimming left V 3 bases short and J 3 bases short, with 7 bases between. The CDR3 DNA reads as TGCAGCGTTGACCGCGGGACAGATACGCAGTATTTT. This codes for CSVDRGTDTQYF.

J is TRBJ2-5 and V is TRBV2, with TRBD1 as a possible D gene (5 bases). V was cut by 6 bases and J by 3 bases, with 8 bases left in between. The CDR3 length is 12 residues. Germline CDR1 is SNHLY and CDR2 is FYNNEI. CDR3 sequence: CASRIQEETQYF. In nucleotides, the CDR3 is TGTGCCAGCAGGATACAGGAAGAGACCCAGTACTTC.

The rearrangement joins TRBV18 to TRBJ1-5; possible D gene TRBD1, 5 bases. CDR1 KGHSH and CDR2 LQKENI come from the germline V gene. The CDR3 spans 14 residues. V was pared by 3 bases and J by 5 bases, with 11 bases between. The CDR3 bases are TGTGCCAGCTCACCCGGACCGGGGGATCAGCCCCAGCATTTT. Residues: CASSPGPGDQPQHF.

The chain links TRBV6-5 to TRBJ2-2, with 7 bases lining up with TRBD2. The V and J ends lost 7 bases and 0 bases, in that order; junction bases with no gene match: 5. Germline values: CDR1 MNHEY, CDR2 SVGAGI. This CDR3 has 15 residues. In DNA, the CDR3 is TGTGCCAGCACTCAAGGACTAGCGAACACCGGGGAGCTGTTTTTT. Translating it yields CASTQGLANTGELFF.